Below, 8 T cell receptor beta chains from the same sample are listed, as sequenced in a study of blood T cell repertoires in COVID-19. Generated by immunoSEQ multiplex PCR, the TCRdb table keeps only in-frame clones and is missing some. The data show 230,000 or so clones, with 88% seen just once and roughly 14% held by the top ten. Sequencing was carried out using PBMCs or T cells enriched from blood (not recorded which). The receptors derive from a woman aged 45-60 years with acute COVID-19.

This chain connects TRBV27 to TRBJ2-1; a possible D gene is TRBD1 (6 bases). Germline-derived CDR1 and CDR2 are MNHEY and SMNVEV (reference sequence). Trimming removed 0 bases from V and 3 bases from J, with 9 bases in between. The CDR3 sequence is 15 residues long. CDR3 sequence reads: CASSLSSGDYNEQFF. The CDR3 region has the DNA TGTGCCAGCAGTTTATCGTCAGGGGACTACAATGAGCAGTTCTTC.

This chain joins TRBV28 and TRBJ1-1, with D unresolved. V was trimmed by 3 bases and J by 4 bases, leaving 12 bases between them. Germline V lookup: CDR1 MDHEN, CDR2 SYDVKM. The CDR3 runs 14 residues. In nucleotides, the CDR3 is TGTGCCAGCAGTTTTCACCGAGCTAGCACTGAAGCTTTCTTT. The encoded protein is CASSFHRASTEAFF.

CDR3 region: CASGQGTSTYF. For the CDR3, the DNA is TGTGCCAGTGGACAGGGGACCAGCACGTACTTC. The chain combines TRBV9 with TRBJ2-7, with 9 bases aligning to TRBD1. V trimming: 8 bases; J trimming: 12 bases; junction bases outside the gene matches: 9. The V gene's germline CDR1 is SGDLS and CDR2 YYNGEE. The CDR3 is 11 residues long.

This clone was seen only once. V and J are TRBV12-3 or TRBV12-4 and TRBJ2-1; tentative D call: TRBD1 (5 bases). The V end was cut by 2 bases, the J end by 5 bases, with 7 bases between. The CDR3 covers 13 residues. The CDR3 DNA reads TGTGCCAGCAGTTTACGACAGCACAATGAGCAGTTCTTC. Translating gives CASSLRQHNEQFF.

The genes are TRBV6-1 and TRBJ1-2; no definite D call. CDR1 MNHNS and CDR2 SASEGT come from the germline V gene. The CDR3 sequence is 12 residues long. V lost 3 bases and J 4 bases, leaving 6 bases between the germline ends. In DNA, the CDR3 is TGTGCCAGCAGTGACGTTCCCTATGGCTACACCTTC. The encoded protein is CASSDVPYGYTF.

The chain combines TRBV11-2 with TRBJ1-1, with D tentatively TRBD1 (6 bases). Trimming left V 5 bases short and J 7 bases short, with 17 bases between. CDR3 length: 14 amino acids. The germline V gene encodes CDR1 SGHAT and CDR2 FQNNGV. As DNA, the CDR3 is TGTGCCAGCAGCCAGGGGACGACAAGGAATGAAGCTTTCTTT. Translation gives CASSQGTTRNEAFF.

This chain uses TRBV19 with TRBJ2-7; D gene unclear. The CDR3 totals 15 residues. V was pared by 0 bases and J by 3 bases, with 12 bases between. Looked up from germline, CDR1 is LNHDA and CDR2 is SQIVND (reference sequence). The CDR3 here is CASSIEEDEYYEQYF. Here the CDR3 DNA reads TGTGCCAGTAGTATAGAAGAGGATGAGTACTACGAGCAGTACTTC.

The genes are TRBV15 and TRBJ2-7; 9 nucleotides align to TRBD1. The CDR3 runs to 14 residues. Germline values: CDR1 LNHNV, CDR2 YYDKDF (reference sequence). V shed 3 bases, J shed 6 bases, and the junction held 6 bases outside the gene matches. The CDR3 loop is CATSRGQGIAEQYF. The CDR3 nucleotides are TGTGCCACCAGCAGGGGACAGGGAATTGCCGAGCAGTACTTC.